The 30 T cell receptor beta chains presented below share a single source sample, sequenced in a study of blood T cell repertoires in COVID-19. Libraries were prepared by immunoSEQ multiplex PCR; TCRdb keeps only in-frame clonotypes and omits some of them. This sample has about 100,000 clones, with roughly 80% found just once. Sequencing input: peripheral blood. The receptors shown here come from an older woman with acute or convalescent COVID-19.

The chain has TRBV24-1 and TRBJ2-6, with TRBD2 identical over 10 bases. The germline gives CDR1 KGHDR, CDR2 SFDVKD. The CDR3 spans 18 residues. The V gene end was trimmed by 4 bases and the J gene end by 2 bases; junction bases not matched to a gene: 7. CDR3 protein: CATSDSGGAGTGANVLTF. In DNA form, the CDR3 reads TGTGCCACCAGTGACAGCGGGGGGGCCGGGACTGGGGCCAACGTCCTGACTTTC.

This chain joins TRBV4-1 and TRBJ1-4, with 7 positions matching TRBD1. V gave up 0 bases and J gave up 4 bases; unmatched junction bases: 8. Germline CDR1 MGHRA, CDR2 YSYEKL. The CDR3 spans 17 residues. CDR3 in amino acids: CASSQDGTGAFNEKLFF. CDR3 nucleotide sequence: TGCGCCAGCAGCCAAGATGGTACAGGGGCATTTAATGAAAAACTGTTTTTT.

The chain has TRBV30 and TRBJ2-3; 9 bases match TRBD1. The germline CDR1 and CDR2 sequences are GTSNPN and SVGIG (reference sequence). The CDR3 is made up of 15 amino acids. V was clipped by 4 bases and J by 2 bases; unmatched bases: 7. The CDR3 DNA sequence: TGTGCCTGGAACATGGGGGACAGGGACACAGATACGCAGTATTTT. This translates into CAWNMGDRDTDTQYF. The full variable domain, its missing parts supplied by reference TRBV30 and TRBJ2-3, is SQTIHQWPATLVQPVGSPLSLECTVEGTSNPNLYWYRQAAGRGLQLLFYSVGIGQISSEVPQNLSASRPQDRQFILSSKKLLLSDSGFYLCAWNMGDRDTDTQYFGPGTRLTVL.

V is TRBV6-5 and J is TRBJ1-1; no firm D call. Germline values: CDR1 MNHEY, CDR2 SVGAGI. Trimming removed 2 bases at V and 4 bases at J, with 11 bases between. This CDR3 is 14 amino acids long. The CDR3 nucleotides are TGTGCCAGCAGTTACGATCGGGGAGGCACTGAAGCTTTCTTT. Residues: CASSYDRGGTEAFF.

The V gene is TRBV2, the J gene TRBJ2-5; 10 nucleotides match TRBD2. CDR1 is SNHLY and CDR2 is FYNNEI in the germline V gene. Trimming took 6 bases from V and 5 from J; bases not matched to a gene: 3. The CDR3 contains 13 residues. The CDR3 spells CASRLAGVETQYF. The CDR3 DNA reads as TGTGCCAGCAGGCTAGCGGGGGTCGAGACCCAGTACTTC.

The V gene is TRBV29-1, the J gene TRBJ1-2; 9 positions agree with TRBD1. V dropped 6 bases and J dropped 9; count of bases not matched to a gene: 11. The CDR3 totals 13 residues. Germline values: CDR1 SQVTM, CDR2 ANQGSEA. CDR3 amino acids: CSVDTGQGVRYTF. The CDR3 region has the DNA TGCAGCGTCGATACGGGACAGGGTGTTCGCTACACCTTC.

This clone appeared a few times. CDR3 nucleotide sequence: TGCAGTACGGACAGGGGATATGGCTACACCTTC. Translating gives CSTDRGYGYTF. The V gene is TRBV20-1, the J gene TRBJ1-2; 9 nucleotides agree with TRBD1. The junction had 3 bases not matched to a gene; V was cut back by 8 bases and J by 5 bases. In germline, CDR1 is DFQATT, CDR2 SNEGSKA (reference sequence). This CDR3 contains 11 residues.

The rearrangement uses TRBV18 and TRBJ2-7; 12 nucleotides line up with TRBD1. Germline trimming cut 5 bases from V and 3 bases from J; bases unmatched to any gene: 5. Germline-derived CDR1 and CDR2 are KGHSH and LQKENI. The CDR3 contains 15 residues. The CDR3 bases are TGTGCCAGCTCATGGGGACAGGGGGCGATCTACGAGCAGTACTTC. It codes for CASSWGQGAIYEQYF.

This clone has just one count. This sequence joins TRBV28 and TRBJ2-7; D is uncertain. The CDR3 has 12 amino acids. Germline loops: CDR1 MDHEN, CDR2 SYDVKM. With 3 bases removed from V and 3 bases from J, the gap between germline ends came to 6 bases. The CDR3 here is CASSFQDYEQYV. CDR3 nucleotides: TGTGCCAGCAGTTTCCAGGACTACGAGCAGTACGTC.

This clone has a count of ten or more. This chain links TRBV7-9 with TRBJ2-7; the match to TRBD2 covers 7 bases. This CDR3 is 16 amino acids long. The J segment lost 0 bases and the V segment lost 5 bases, leaving 10 bases of the junction unmatched. The germline CDR1 and CDR2 sequences are SEHNR and FQNEAQ (reference sequence). The CDR3 spells CASSLWGGTSSYEQYF. CDR3 sequence (DNA): TGTGCCAGCAGCCTCTGGGGGGGAACGAGCTCCTACGAGCAGTACTTC.

The CDR3 sequence is CASSGGQGITEAFF. The CDR3, as DNA: TGTGCCAGCAGCGGGGGACAGGGGATCACTGAAGCTTTCTTT. The chain recombines TRBV5-4 with TRBJ1-1, with 10 bases identical to TRBD1. CDR3 length: 14 residues. Trimming removed 4 bases from V and 4 bases from J; junction bases left unmatched: 4. CDR1 and CDR2 (germline): SGHNT, YYREEE (reference sequence). The variable domain in full, with the rest retrieved from reference TRBV5-4 and TRBJ1-1, is ETGVTQSPTHLIKTRGQQVTLRCSSQSGHNTVSWYQQALGQGPQFIFQYYREEENGRGNFPPRFSGLQFPNYSSELNVNALELDDSALYLCASSGGQGITEAFFGQGTRLTVV.

The rearrangement links TRBV5-8 to TRBJ2-1; 8 bases are shared with TRBD1. CDR1 and CDR2 from the germline V gene are SGHTS and YDEGEE. CDR3 length equals 16 residues. After removal of 5 bases from V and 2 bases from J, the junction contained 9 bases not matched to a gene. CDR3 nucleotide sequence: TGTGCCAGCAGATCCGGACAGGGTGGGCCCTACAATGAGCAGTTCTTC. It yields the protein CASRSGQGGPYNEQFF.

The chain uses TRBV5-6 and TRBJ1-2; no clear D. Trimming cost V 0 bases and J 1 base, with 10 bases left between them. The CDR3 contains 15 residues. Germline V gives CDR1 SGHDT, CDR2 YYEEEE. CDR3 sequence reads: CASSLGSGVNYGYTF. The CDR3 DNA sequence: TGTGCCAGCAGCTTGGGTAGCGGAGTTAACTATGGCTACACCTTC. The full variable domain, rest sourced from reference TRBV5-6 and TRBJ1-2, is DAGVTQSPTHLIKTRGQQVTLRCSPKSGHDTVSWYQQALGQGPQFIFQYYEEEERQRGNFPDRFSGHQFPNYSSELNVNALLLGDSALYLCASSLGSGVNYGYTFGSGTRLTVV.

The rearrangement uses TRBV20-1 and TRBJ1-1; 8 bases agree with TRBD1. This CDR3 comprises 15 residues. Trimming cost V 3 bases and J 1 base; bases outside gene matches: 7. Looked up from germline, CDR1 is DFQATT and CDR2 is SNEGSKA (reference sequence). CDR3 sequence reads: CSASFPGTGNTEAFF. CDR3 nucleotide sequence: TGCAGTGCTAGTTTCCCCGGGACAGGGAACACTGAAGCTTTCTTT.

V usage is TRBV5-6 and J usage is TRBJ1-5; maybe TRBD1 (5 bases). The CDR3 is 13 residues long. Per germline, CDR1 SGHDT and CDR2 YYEEEE. The ends were cut back, 3 bases at V and 7 bases at J, with 11 bases in the middle. The CDR3: CASSWGVGQPQHF. Here the CDR3 DNA reads TGTGCCAGCAGCTGGGGGGTAGGGCAGCCCCAGCATTTT.

The chain uses TRBV9 and TRBJ2-3; the D is unclear. Germline V lookup: CDR1 SGDLS, CDR2 YYNGEE. V gave up 3 bases and J gave up 2 bases, with 19 bases separating them. The CDR3 extends over 17 amino acids. This chain's CDR3 is CASSGTPSLAATDTQYF. In DNA, the CDR3 is TGTGCCAGCAGCGGAACTCCTTCCTTAGCTGCCACAGATACGCAGTATTTT.

This clone appeared a single time. The rearrangement links TRBV9 to TRBJ2-3; perhaps TRBD2 as D (6 bases). V lost 3 bases, J lost 6 bases, and 14 bases lay in between. In germline, CDR1 is SGDLS, CDR2 YYNGEE. The CDR3 contains 14 residues. This CDR3 reads CASSALRETDTQYF. CDR3 coding DNA: TGTGCCAGCAGCGCATTACGGGAGACCGATACGCAGTATTTT.

The chain is built from TRBV12-5 and TRBJ1-1, with 8 bases that match TRBD1. Germline V gene lookup returns CDR1 LGHNT and CDR2 FRNRAP. Losses at the gene ends were 2 bases for V and 3 bases for J; bases not matched to a gene: 5. This CDR3 region has 15 residues. The chain's CDR3 is CASGLTRTGHTEAFF. The CDR3 bases are TGTGCTAGTGGTTTGACTCGGACAGGGCACACTGAAGCTTTCTTT. The complete variable domain, with remaining parts taken from reference TRBV12-5 and TRBJ1-1, reads DARVTQTPRHKVTEMGQEVTMRCQPILGHNTVFWYRQTMMQGLELLAYFRNRAPLDDSGMPKDRFSAEMPDATLATLKIQPSEPRDSAVYFCASGLTRTGHTEAFFGQGTRLTVV.

This chain links TRBV28 with TRBJ1-4, with D uncertain. The CDR3 consists of 15 residues. Germline V gives CDR1 MDHEN, CDR2 SYDVKM. V lost 6 bases to trimming and J lost 5 bases, with 16 bases between them. DNA for the CDR3: TGTGCCAGCAGCCTAGGTGGGAGGCGAAATGAAAAACTGTTTTTT. Translation gives CASSLGGRRNEKLFF.

The V call is TRBV19, the J call TRBJ1-4; D perhaps matches TRBD1 (6 bases). CDR1 is LNHDA and CDR2 is SQIVND in the germline V gene (reference sequence). V lost 4 bases and J 8 bases, leaving 14 bases between the germline ends. CDR3 length: 14 residues. The CDR3 loop is CASSSPGHNEKLFF. CDR3 bases: TGTGCCAGTAGTAGTCCGGGACACAACGAAAAACTGTTTTTT.

J is TRBJ2-3 and V is TRBV4-3; the D gene is possibly TRBD2 (6 bases). The germline V gene encodes CDR1 LGHNA and CDR2 YSLEER. Deletions cut 1 base from V and 0 bases from J, with 20 bases between. The CDR3 contains 19 residues. CDR3 coding DNA: TGCGCCAGCAGCCAAGGTTTCGCGACGGGAGCTCCTAGCACAGATACGCAGTATTTT. It specifies CASSQGFATGAPSTDTQYF.

This chain joins TRBV19 and TRBJ1-5; the D is unclear. Trimming took 8 bases from V and 2 from J, leaving 10 bases between them. Germline V gene lookup returns CDR1 LNHDA and CDR2 SQIVND (reference sequence). This CDR3 is 13 amino acids long. The DNA for the CDR3 is TGTGCCAGTTGTGTCGGGGGCAATCAGCCCCAGCATTTT. Translation: CASCVGGNQPQHF.

The chain combines TRBV29-1 with TRBJ2-1, with 8 bases lining up with TRBD2. Per germline, CDR1 SQVTM and CDR2 ANQGSEA. The trim removed 3 bases at V and 7 bases at J, leaving 5 bases unmatched. The CDR3 is made up of 13 amino acids. As DNA, the CDR3 is TGCAGCGTTGACCGGGGGGGCAGGAATGAGCAGTTCTTC. Translating gives CSVDRGGRNEQFF.

Only one count was recorded for this clone. This sequence joins TRBV6-5 and TRBJ1-1; D is uncertain. The CDR3 covers 14 residues. Germline V gene data show CDR1 as MNHEY and CDR2 as SVGAGI. V lost 6 bases and J lost 0, with 11 bases in between. CDR3 sequence: CASRVQSLNTEAFF. The CDR3 nucleotides read TGTGCCAGCAGGGTACAGAGTTTGAACACTGAAGCTTTCTTT.

The rearrangement uses TRBV4-1 and TRBJ2-3, with D perhaps TRBD2 (6 bases). Trimming took off 2 bases at V and 0 bases at J, with 18 bases between the two ends. In germline, CDR1 is MGHRA, CDR2 YSYEKL. This CDR3 has 18 amino acids. CDR3 nucleotide sequence: TGCGCCAGCAGCCAAAACGGCGCGGGGCTCCTTAGCACAGATACGCAGTATTTT. Protein: CASSQNGAGLLSTDTQYF.

V gene TRBV6-2 or TRBV6-3 combines with J gene TRBJ2-5, with D possibly being TRBD1 (5 bases). V was pared by 5 bases and J by 1 base, with 11 bases between. CDR3 size: 14 residues. The germline CDR1 and CDR2 sequences are MNHEY and SVGEGT. The chain's CDR3 is CASSPTAIQETQYF. In nucleotides, the CDR3 is TGTGCCAGCAGTCCGACAGCTATCCAAGAGACCCAGTACTTC.

This sequence joins TRBV7-8 and TRBJ1-2, with 7 bases identical to TRBD1. Trimming cost V 5 bases and J 8 bases; bases outside gene matches: 8. The CDR3 covers 13 residues. Germline CDR1 SGHVS, CDR2 FQNEAQ. The CDR3 nucleotides read TGTGCCAGCAGCCGCACAGGGGAGTGGGGCTACACCTTC. Amino acids: CASSRTGEWGYTF.

In its sample, this clone was seen a few times. V and J are TRBV14 and TRBJ1-6; no reliable D call. The germline gives CDR1 SGHDN, CDR2 FVKESK. V shed 8 bases and J shed 10 bases, with 24 bases lying between them. The CDR3 runs to 16 residues. The CDR3 protein is CASALAGGIIGSPLHF. CDR3 in DNA: TGTGCCAGCGCCCTTGCCGGAGGGATAATCGGGTCACCCCTCCACTTT.

The rearrangement links TRBV19 to TRBJ1-5, with 9 bases fitting TRBD1. Per the germline V gene, CDR1 is LNHDA and CDR2 is SQIVND (reference sequence). J lost 4 bases, V lost 6 bases, and 7 bases had no gene match. The CDR3 loop spans 15 amino acids. The CDR3 protein is CASRIHRGPNQPQHF. The CDR3 DNA is TGTGCCAGTAGGATACACAGGGGGCCTAATCAGCCCCAGCATTTT. The variable domain in full, completed from reference TRBV19 and TRBJ1-5, reads DGGITQSPKYLFRKEGQNVTLSCEQNLNHDAMYWYRQDPGQGLRLIYYSQIVNDFQKGDIAEGYSVSREKKESFPLTVTSAQKNPTAFYLCASRIHRGPNQPQHFGDGTRLSIL.

V gene TRBV15 combines with J gene TRBJ1-2, with D hard to call. The V gene's germline CDR1 is LNHNV and CDR2 YYDKDF (reference sequence). This CDR3 is 13 amino acids long. Trimming removed 0 bases at V and 4 bases at J, with 6 bases between. CDR3 protein: CATSRDRVYGYTF. In nucleotides, the CDR3 is TGTGCCACCAGCAGAGATCGGGTCTATGGCTACACCTTC.